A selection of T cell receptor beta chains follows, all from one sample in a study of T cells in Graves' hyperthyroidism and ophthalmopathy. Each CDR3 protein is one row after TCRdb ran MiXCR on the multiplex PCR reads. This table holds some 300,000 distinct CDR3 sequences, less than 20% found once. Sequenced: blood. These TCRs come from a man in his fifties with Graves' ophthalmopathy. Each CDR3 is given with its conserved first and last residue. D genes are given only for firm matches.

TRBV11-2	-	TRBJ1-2	CASSPGPTGVGGYTF
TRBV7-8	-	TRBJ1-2	CASSYAGDSGKDYGYTF
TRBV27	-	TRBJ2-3	CASSSRATDTQYF
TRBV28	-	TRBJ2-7	CATLEVTYEQYF
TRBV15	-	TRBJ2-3	CATSRNTGSWADTQYF
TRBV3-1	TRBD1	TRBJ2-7	CASSQLPPTDRGISYEQYF
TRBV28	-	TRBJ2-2	CASTGTLETGELFF
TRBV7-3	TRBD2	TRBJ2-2	CASSLKPSGRGELFF
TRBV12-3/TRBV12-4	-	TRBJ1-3	CASSLTTSAGNTIYF
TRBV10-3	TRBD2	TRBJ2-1	CATERGSSYNEQFF
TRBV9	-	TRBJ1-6	CASSPEGSSYNSPLHF
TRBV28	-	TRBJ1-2	CASSLAAHYGYTF
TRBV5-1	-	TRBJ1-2	CASSLGNNYGYTF
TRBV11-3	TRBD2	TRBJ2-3	CASSSGLAGEDTQYF
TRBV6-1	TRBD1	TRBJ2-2	CASSGQGARNTGELFF
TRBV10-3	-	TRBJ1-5	CAISGPGDQPQHF
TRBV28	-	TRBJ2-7	CASSRGTEVSYEQYF
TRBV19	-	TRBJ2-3	CASTAGTGARDTQYF
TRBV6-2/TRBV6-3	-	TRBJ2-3	CASSYRVLPGTQYF
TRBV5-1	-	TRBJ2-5	CASSLGQDRYIKGTQYF
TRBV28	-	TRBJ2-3	CASSLFGISEGGTQYF
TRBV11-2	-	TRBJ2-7	CASSLGGAEVYEQYF
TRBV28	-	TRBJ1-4	CASSMSTTNEKLFF
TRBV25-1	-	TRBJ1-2	CASSESRDGGYTF
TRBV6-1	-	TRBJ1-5	CASSEQDRNQPQHF
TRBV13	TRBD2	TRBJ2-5	CASSLGGSGRETQYF
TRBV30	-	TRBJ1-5	CAWSVGWGTSNQPQHF
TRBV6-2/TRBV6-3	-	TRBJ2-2	CATYSGDNTGELFF
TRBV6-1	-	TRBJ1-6	CASSAGLNSPLHF
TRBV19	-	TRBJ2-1	CASSIGLSSNEQFF
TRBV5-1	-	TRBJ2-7	CASSVEDGFRYEQYF
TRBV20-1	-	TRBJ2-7	CSAPDGTLQRQYF
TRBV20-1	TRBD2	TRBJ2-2	CSATVGLGSGELFF
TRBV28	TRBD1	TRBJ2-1	CASRPSGTGYNEQFF
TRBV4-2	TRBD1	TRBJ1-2	CASSLRGQGPHYGYTF
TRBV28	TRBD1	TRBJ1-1	CASTRTGRNPNTEAFF
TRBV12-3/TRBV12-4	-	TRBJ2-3	CASSFEGQRADTQYF
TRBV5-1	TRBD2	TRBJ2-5	CASSSAGPRETQYF
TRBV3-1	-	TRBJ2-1	CASSQDQRNRFF
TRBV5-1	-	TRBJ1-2	CASAANAGANYGYTF
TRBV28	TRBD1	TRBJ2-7	CASSPPGTGYEQYF
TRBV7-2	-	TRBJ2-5	CASSLSWQETQYF
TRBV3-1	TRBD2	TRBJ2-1	CASSYGLAESSYNEQFF
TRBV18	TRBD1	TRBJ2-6	CASSDRVPTSGANVLTF
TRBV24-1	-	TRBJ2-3	CATSDRPSTDTQYF
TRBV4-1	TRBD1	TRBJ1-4	CASSQDRRSLGDRGGSNEKLFF
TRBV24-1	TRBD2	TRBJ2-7	CATSDRLAGGGYEQYF
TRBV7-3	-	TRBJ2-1	CASSPLRGGVSYNEQFF
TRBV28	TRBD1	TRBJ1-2	CASSLRLGQGAYYGYTF
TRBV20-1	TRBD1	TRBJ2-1	CSANSGTAPSSPYNEQFF
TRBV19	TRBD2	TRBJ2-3	CASSIRWASGGLTDTQYF
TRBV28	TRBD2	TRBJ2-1	CASSQGGRAFNEQFF
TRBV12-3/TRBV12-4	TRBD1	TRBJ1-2	CASSLYPPLDREDYGYTF
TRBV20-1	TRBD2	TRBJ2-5	CSAPGLAGGPRQETQYF
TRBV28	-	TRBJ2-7	CASSLLGPPYEQYF
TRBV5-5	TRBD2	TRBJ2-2	CASRPTSGNTGELFF